One sample yielded the 5 T cell receptor beta chains listed below, sequenced in a study of shared clonotypes between healthy human individuals. Using immunoSEQ multiplex PCR, the repertoire was profiled, and TCRdb retains in-frame clones only, with some absent. The sample carries 2 million to 2.5 million clones, 80% to 95% recorded once. The source material was naive CD4+ T cells from PBMCs. Subset given: CD45RA+ positively selected. Receptor source: a man aged 18 to 35 in good health. Some clones in this sample may be carry-over from other donors' samples.

Details on this clone: The same CDR3 is also encoded by other DNA sequences in this sample. The genes are TRBV5-1 and TRBJ2-2, with D unclear. CDR1 and CDR2 from the germline V gene are SGHRS and YFSETQ. Trimming stripped 0 bases from V and 0 bases from J, with 6 bases between. CDR3 length equals 15 residues. The CDR3 coding sequence is TGCGCCAGCAGCTTGGGTCTTGCGAACACCGGGGAGCTGTTTTTT. As protein: CASSLGLANTGELFF.

The gene calls are TRBV10-1 and TRBJ1-2, with D perhaps TRBD1 (6 bases). Germline values: CDR1 WNHNN, CDR2 SYGVQD (reference sequence). V was shortened by 3 bases and J by 3 bases, with 11 bases between the two germline ends. The length of the CDR3 is 14 residues. The CDR3 protein is CASSEYREDYGYTF. The CDR3 nucleotides are TGCGCCAGCAGTGAATACAGGGAGGACTATGGCTACACCTTC.

The CDR3 DNA sequence: TGCGCCAGCAGCAAACCTGGGCTAGCGGGGACTAGCACAGATACGCAGTATTTT. Its protein product is CASSKPGLAGTSTDTQYF. The chain employs TRBV5-1 and TRBJ2-3, with TRBD2 matching 9 bases. This CDR3 has 18 amino acids. J was trimmed by 0 bases and V by 4 bases; bases with no gene match: 12. From germline, CDR1 is SGHRS and CDR2 YFSETQ.

This chain uses TRBV2 with TRBJ2-7, with D tentatively TRBD1 (6 bases). The V end lost 3 bases, the J end lost 0 bases, and 9 bases lay between the germline ends. Germline CDR1 reads SNHLY; CDR2 reads FYNNEI. The CDR3 extends over 14 amino acids. The CDR3 reads CASSEGHSSYEQYF. CDR3 nucleotides: TGTGCCAGCAGTGAGGGACACAGCTCCTACGAGCAGTACTTC.

V usage is TRBV5-1 and J usage is TRBJ2-2; D tentatively fits TRBD1 or TRBD2 (5 bases each). The CDR3 length is 16 residues. Germline CDR1 reads SGHRS; CDR2 reads YFSETQ. The V and J ends lost 3 bases and 9 bases respectively, with 21 bases between them. For the CDR3, the DNA is TGCGCCAGCAGCTCCCCCCAAGGGACCAATACCTGGGAGCTGTTTTTT. Its translation is CASSSPQGTNTWELFF. Variable domain in full (rest from reference TRBV5-1 and TRBJ2-2): KAGVTQTPRYLIKTRGQQVTLSCSPISGHRSVSWYQQTPGQGLQFLFEYFSETQRNKGNFPGRFSGRQFSNSRSEMNVSTLELGDSALYLCASSSPQGTNTWELFFGEGSRLTVL.